The sequence of this TCR beta chain was determined in a study of T-cell reconstitution after alpha-beta-depleted transplantation in children. A TCRbeta library incorporating unique molecular identifiers was prepared. A single record per CDR3 protein comes from TCRdb applying MiXCR to the PCR reads. The sample yields about 980,000 distinct CDR3 sequences, about 26% seen once. Findings and caveats of the study: It was reported that alpha-beta T cells came from several hundred expanded graft clones (about two months after transplant). The authors attributed T-cell counts and diversity one year after transplant mostly to newly produced T cells. Where some patients showed high TCRbeta diversity at day 60, it came from recipient T cells and thymic progenitors that had survived.

This clonotype has more than one count but fewer than ten. The antigen is undetermined. This CDR3 is 18 amino acids long. Germline lookup yields CDR1 SGHRS and CDR2 YFSETQ. Between the trimmed V and J ends, which lost 4 bases and 3 bases, there was a span of 24 bases. The chain is built from TRBV5-1 and TRBJ2-3; D is possibly TRBD2 (6 bases). The material sequenced was PBMCs, mostly from graft donor cells, taken 360 days after TCRalphabeta/CD19-depleted stem cell transplant. The clonotype originates from a boy in the first two years of life who had a stem cell transplant for SCID, so the T cells may come from the graft donor. The CDR3 DNA sequence: TGCGCCAGCAGCCCTGGTCCGGAGGGGTGGGTGAGTACAGATACGCAGTATTTT. Its protein product is CASSPGPEGWVSTDTQYF. The whole variable domain, remainder taken from reference TRBV5-1 and TRBJ2-3, is KAGVTQTPRYLIKTRGQQVTLSCSPISGHRSVSWYQQTPGQGLQFLFEYFSETQRNKGNFPGRFSGRQFSNSRSEMNVSTLELGDSALYLCASSPGPEGWVSTDTQYFGPGTRLTVL.